What follows is one TCR beta chain and its context. Its antigen is not known. The protocol was immunoSEQ multiplex PCR, while the TCRdb copy is restricted to in-frame clones and leaves out a portion. The sample lists about 92,000 clones, 75% to 95% occurring once. With V trimmed by 0 bases and J by 3 bases, 1 base remained unmatched. This CDR3 has 15 residues. Germline assignment: CDR1 PRHDT and CDR2 FYEKMQ (reference sequence). The sample belongs to a study of graft-versus-host responses after intestinal transplantation. Study as a whole: Transplants were multivisceral, liver-intestinal, or isolated intestinal. Every one of the recipients received anti-thymocyte globulin induction and afterwards took tacrolimus and steroids for about 3 years.

This clonotype originated in a human donor who received an intestinal transplant. The sample in question was unstimulated CD8+ T cells sorted from spleen or lymph node cells, obtained before intestinal transplant. This chain joins TRBV13 and TRBJ2-7; TRBD2 agrees at 11 bases. The CDR3 is CASSLGGLAVYEQYF. The CDR3 bases are TGTGCCAGCAGCTTAGGGGGACTAGCGGTCTACGAGCAGTACTTC.